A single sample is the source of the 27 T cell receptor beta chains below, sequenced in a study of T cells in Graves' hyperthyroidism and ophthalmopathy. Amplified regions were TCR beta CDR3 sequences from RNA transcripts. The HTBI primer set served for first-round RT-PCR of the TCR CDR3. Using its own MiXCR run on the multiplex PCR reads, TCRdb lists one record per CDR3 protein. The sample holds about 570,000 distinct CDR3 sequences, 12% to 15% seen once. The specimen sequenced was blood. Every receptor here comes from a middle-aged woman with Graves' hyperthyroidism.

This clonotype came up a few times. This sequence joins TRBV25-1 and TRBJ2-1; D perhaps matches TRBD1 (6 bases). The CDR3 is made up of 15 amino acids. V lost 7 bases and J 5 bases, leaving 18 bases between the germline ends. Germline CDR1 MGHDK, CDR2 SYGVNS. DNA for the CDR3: TGTGCCAGCACTTTAACCCGGGACACCGACAATGAGCAGTTCTTC. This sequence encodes CASTLTRDTDNEQFF.

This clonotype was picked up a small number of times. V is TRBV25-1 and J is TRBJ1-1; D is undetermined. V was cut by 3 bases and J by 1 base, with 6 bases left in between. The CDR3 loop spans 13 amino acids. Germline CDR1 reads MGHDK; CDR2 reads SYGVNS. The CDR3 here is CASSDWQNTEAFF. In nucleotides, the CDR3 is TGTGCCAGCAGTGATTGGCAGAACACTGAAGCTTTCTTT. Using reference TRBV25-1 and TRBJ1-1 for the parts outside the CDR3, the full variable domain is EADIYQTPRYLVIGTGKKITLECSQTMGHDKMYWYQQDPGMELHLIHYSYGVNSTEKGDLSSESTVSRIRTEHFPLTLESARPSHTSQYLCASSDWQNTEAFFGQGTRLTVV.

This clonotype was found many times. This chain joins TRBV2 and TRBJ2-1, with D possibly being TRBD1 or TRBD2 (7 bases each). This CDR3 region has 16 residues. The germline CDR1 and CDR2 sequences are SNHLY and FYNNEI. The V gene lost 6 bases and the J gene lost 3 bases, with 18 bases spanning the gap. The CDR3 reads CASRGDRDYIYNEQFF. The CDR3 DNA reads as TGTGCCAGCAGGGGAGACAGGGACTATATCTACAATGAGCAGTTCTTC. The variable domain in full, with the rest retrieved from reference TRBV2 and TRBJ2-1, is EPEVTQTPSHQVTQMGQEVILRCVPISNHLYFYWYRQILGQKVEFLVSFYNNEISEKSEIFDDQFSVERPDGSNFTLKIRSTKLEDSAMYFCASRGDRDYIYNEQFFGPGTRLTVL.

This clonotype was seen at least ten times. The CDR3 nucleotides read TGTGCCAGCAGCCCGCCGGGACAGACCTACAATGAGCAGTTCTTC. Encoded protein: CASSPPGQTYNEQFF. The genes are TRBV7-9 and TRBJ2-1; 7 nucleotides align to TRBD1. Losses at the gene ends were 5 bases for V and 2 bases for J; bases not matched to a gene: 6. This CDR3 is built from 15 residues. CDR1 is SEHNR, CDR2 FQNEAQ, per germline (reference sequence).

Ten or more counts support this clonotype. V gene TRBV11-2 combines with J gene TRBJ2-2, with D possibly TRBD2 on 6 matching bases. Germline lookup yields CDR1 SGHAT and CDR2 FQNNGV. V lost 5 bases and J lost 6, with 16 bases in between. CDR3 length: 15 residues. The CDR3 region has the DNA TGTGCCAGCAGCCCGTGGGAACTAGCCGCCGGGGAGCTGTTTTTT. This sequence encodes CASSPWELAAGELFF. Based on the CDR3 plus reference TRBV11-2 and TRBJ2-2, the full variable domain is EAGVAQSPRYKIIEKRQSVAFWCNPISGHATLYWYQQILGQGPKLLIQFQNNGVVDDSQLPKDRFSAERLKGVDSTLKIQPAKLEDSAVYLCASSPWELAAGELFFGEGSRLTVL.

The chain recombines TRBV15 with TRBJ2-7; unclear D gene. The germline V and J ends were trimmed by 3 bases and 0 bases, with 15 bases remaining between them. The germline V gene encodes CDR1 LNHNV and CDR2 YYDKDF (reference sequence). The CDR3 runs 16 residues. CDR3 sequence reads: CATSSPGEQYSYEQYF. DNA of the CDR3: TGTGCCACCAGCAGCCCTGGCGAACAGTACTCCTACGAGCAGTACTTC.

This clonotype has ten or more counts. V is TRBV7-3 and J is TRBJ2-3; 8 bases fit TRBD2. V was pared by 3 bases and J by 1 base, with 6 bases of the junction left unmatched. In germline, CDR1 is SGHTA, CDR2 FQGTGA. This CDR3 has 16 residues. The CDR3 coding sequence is TGTGCCAGCAGCTTTACTCTGGGACTAGGCACAGATACGCAGTATTTT. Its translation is CASSFTLGLGTDTQYF. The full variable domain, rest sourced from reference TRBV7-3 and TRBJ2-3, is GAGVSQTPSNKVTEKGKYVELRCDPISGHTALYWYRQSLGQGPEFLIYFQGTGAADDSGLPNDRFFAVRPEGSVSTLKIQRTERGDSAVYLCASSFTLGLGTDTQYFGPGTRLTVL.

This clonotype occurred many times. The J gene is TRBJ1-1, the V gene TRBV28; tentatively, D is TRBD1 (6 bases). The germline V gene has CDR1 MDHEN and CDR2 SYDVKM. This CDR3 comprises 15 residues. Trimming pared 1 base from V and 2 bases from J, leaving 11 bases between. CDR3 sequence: CASSLSRGFNTEAFF. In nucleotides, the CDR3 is TGTGCCAGCAGTTTATCCAGGGGTTTTAACACTGAAGCTTTCTTT.

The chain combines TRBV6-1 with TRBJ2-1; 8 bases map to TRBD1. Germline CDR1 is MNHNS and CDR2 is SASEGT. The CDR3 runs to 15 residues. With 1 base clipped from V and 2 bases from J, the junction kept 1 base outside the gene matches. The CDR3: CASSEDRGTYNEQFF. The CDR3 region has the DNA TGTGCCAGCAGTGAAGACAGGGGGACCTACAATGAGCAGTTCTTC.

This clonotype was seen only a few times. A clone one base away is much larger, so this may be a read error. CDR3 protein: CASSGGLAGGSYEQCF. Here the CDR3 DNA reads TGTGCCAGCAGTGGGGGCCTAGCGGGAGGATCCTACGAGCAGTGCTTC. This chain connects TRBV12-3 or TRBV12-4 to TRBJ2-7; 11 bases are a match to TRBD2. This CDR3 has 16 residues.

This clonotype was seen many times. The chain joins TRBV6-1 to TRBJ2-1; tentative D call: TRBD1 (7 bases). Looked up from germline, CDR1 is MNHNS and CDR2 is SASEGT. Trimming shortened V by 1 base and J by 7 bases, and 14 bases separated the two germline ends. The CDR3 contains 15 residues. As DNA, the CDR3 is TGTGCCAGCAGTGAAGGGGCCTCAGGGGGGAATGAGCAGTTCTTC. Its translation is CASSEGASGGNEQFF.

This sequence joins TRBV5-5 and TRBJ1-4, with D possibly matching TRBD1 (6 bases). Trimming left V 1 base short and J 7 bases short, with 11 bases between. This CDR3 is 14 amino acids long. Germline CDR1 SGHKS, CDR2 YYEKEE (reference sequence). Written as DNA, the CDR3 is TGTGCCAGCAGCTTGACCGGGGGCAGTGAAAAACTGTTTTTT. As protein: CASSLTGGSEKLFF. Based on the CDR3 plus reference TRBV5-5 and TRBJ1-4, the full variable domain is DAGVTQSPTHLIKTRGQQVTLRCSPISGHKSVSWYQQVLGQGPQFIFQYYEKEERGRGNFPDRFSARQFPNYSSELNVNALLLGDSALYLCASSLTGGSEKLFFGSGTQLSVL.

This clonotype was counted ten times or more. CDR3 sequence: CASSLMGGGTDTQYF. CDR3 nucleotides: TGTGCCAGCAGCTTAATGGGGGGAGGCACAGATACGCAGTATTTT. The V gene is TRBV7-3, the J gene TRBJ2-3; perhaps TRBD2 as D (6 bases). From germline, CDR1 is SGHTA and CDR2 FQGTGA. The CDR3 is made up of 15 amino acids. Trimming removed 1 base at V and 1 base at J, with 9 bases between.

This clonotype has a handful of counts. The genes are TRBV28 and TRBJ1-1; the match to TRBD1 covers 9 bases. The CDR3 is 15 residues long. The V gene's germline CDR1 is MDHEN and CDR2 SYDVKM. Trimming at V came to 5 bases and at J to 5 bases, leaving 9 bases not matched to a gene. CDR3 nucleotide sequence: TGTGCCAGCAGTCCCCGGGGGACAGGGAAAACTGAAGCTTTCTTT. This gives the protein CASSPRGTGKTEAFF.

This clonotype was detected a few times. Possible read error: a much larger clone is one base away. For the CDR3, the DNA is TGTGCCAGCAGCTTAGGGAGCGGGAGAAGCAATGAGCAGTTCTTC. Its protein product is CASSLGSGRSNEQFF. The chain carries TRBV7-3 and TRBJ2-1; 8 bases match TRBD2. Germline lookup yields CDR1 SGHTA and CDR2 FQGTGA. CDR3 length: 15 residues. After removal of 2 bases from V and 6 bases from J, the junction contained 6 bases not matched to a gene.

The CDR3 loop is CASSLSAGEPYEQYF. CDR3 DNA: TGTGCCAGCAGCTTAAGTGCGGGAGAGCCCTACGAGCAGTACTTC. The chain links TRBV7-3 to TRBJ2-7; TRBD2 aligns across 7 bases. CDR3 length: 15 residues. J gave up 2 bases and V 1 base, and 5 bases lay outside the gene matches. Germline values: CDR1 SGHTA, CDR2 FQGTGA.

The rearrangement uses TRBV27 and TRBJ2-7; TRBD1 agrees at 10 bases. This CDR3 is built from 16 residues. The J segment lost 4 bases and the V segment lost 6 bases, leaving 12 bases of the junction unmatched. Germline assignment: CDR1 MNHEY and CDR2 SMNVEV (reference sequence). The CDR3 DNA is TGTGCCAGCAGACCTCTAGGAGCGGGACAGGGGTACGAGCAGTACTTC. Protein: CASRPLGAGQGYEQYF.

The CDR3 reads CASSYLGLAGPGELFF. The DNA for the CDR3 is TGTGCCAGCAGTTACTTGGGACTAGCGGGACCCGGGGAGCTGTTTTTT. The chain joins TRBV6-5 to TRBJ2-2, with 13 bases fitting TRBD2. The CDR3 length is 16 residues. V shed 1 base and J 6 bases; nucleotides not matched to a gene: 2. In germline, CDR1 is MNHEY, CDR2 SVGAGI.

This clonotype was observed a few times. Here the CDR3 DNA reads TGTGCCAGCAGCCAAGATATCGGGGGAGGGGGATATGGCTACACCTTC. It translates to CASSQDIGGGGYGYTF. V is TRBV4-2 and J is TRBJ1-2; tentative D call: TRBD1 (6 bases). V was clipped by 0 bases and J by 5 bases, with 16 bases between them. The CDR3 length is 16 residues. Germline loops: CDR1 LGHNA, CDR2 YNFKEQ.

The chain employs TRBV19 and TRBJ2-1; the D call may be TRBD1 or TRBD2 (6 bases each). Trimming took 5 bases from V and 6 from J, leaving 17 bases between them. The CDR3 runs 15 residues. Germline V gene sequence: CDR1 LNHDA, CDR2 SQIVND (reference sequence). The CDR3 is CASSEHDRRVNEQFF. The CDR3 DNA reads TGTGCCAGTAGTGAGCACGACAGGAGGGTCAATGAGCAGTTCTTC.

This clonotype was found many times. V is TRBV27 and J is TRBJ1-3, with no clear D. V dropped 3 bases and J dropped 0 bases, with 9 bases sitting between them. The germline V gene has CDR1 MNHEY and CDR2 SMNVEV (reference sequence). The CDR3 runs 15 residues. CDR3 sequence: CASSLVGTSGNTIYF. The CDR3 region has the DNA TGTGCCAGCAGTTTGGTGGGTACCTCTGGAAACACCATATATTTT.

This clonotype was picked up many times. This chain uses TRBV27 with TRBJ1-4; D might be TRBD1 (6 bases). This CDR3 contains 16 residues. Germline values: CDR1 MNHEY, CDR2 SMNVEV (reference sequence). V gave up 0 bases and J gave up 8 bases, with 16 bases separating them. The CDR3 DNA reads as TGTGCCAGCAGTTTATCACAGAGGGGGAAGGGGGAAAAACTGTTTTTT. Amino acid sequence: CASSLSQRGKGEKLFF. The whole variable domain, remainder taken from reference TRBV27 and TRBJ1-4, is EAQVTQNPRYLITVTGKKLTVTCSQNMNHEYMSWYRQDPGLGLRQIYYSMNVEVTDKGDVPEGYKVSRKEKRNFPLILESPSPNQTSLYFCASSLSQRGKGEKLFFGSGTQLSVL.

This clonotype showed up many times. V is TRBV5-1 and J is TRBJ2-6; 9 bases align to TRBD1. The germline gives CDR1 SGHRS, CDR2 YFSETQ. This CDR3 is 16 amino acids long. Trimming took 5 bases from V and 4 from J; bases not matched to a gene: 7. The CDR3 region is CASRGTGGAGANVLTF. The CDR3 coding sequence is TGCGCCAGCAGGGGAACAGGGGGCGCCGGGGCCAACGTCCTGACTTTC.

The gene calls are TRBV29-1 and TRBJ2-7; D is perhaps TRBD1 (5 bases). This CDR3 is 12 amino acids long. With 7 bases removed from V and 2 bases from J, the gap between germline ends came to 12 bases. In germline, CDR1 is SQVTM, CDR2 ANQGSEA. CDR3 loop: CSAIDRPYEQYF. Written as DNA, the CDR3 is TGCAGCGCCATAGACAGACCCTACGAGCAGTACTTC.

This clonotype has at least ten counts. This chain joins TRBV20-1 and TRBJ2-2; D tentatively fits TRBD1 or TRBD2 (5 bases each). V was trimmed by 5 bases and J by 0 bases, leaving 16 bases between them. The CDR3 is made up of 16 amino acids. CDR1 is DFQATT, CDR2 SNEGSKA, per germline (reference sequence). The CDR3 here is CSAGTGMGANTGELFF. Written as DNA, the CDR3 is TGCAGTGCTGGGACCGGGATGGGGGCGAACACCGGGGAGCTGTTTTTT.

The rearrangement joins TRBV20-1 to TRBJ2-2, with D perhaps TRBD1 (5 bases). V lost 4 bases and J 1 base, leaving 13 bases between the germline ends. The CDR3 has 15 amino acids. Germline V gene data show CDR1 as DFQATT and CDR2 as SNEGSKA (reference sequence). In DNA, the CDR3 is TGCAGTGCTATTTTCAACAGGAAGAACACCGGGGAGCTGTTTTTT. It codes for CSAIFNRKNTGELFF.

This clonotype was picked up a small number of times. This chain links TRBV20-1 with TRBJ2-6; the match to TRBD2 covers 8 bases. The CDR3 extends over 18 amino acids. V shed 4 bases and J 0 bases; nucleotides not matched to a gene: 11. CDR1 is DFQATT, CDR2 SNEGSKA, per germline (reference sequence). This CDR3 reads CSATLSGITVSGANVLTF. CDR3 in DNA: TGCAGTGCTACACTTAGCGGGATCACAGTCTCTGGGGCCAACGTCCTGACTTTC.